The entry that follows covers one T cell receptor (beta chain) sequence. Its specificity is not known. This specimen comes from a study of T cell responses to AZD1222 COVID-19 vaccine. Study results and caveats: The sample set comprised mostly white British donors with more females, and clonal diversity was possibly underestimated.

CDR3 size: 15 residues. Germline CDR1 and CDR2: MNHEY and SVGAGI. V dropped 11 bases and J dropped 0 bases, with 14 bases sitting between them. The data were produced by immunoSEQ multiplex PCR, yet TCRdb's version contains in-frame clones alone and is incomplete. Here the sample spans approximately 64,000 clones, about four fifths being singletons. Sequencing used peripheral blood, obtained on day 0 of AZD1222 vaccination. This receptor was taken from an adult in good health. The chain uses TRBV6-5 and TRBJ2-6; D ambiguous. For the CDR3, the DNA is TGTGCCTGTTCCGGACGGAACTCTGGGGCCAACGTCCTGACTTTC. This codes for CACSGRNSGANVLTF.